Listed here is a single T cell receptor (beta chain). The antigen is unknown. The data stem from a study of T cell responses to AZD1222 COVID-19 vaccine. Whole-study results and caveats: Donors were largely white British and mainly female; clonal diversity was possibly underestimated. Breadth and depth of Spike-specific TCRs rose after two AZD1222 doses. Reportedly, nearly half the spike-specific TCRs target unmutated variant regions.

The CDR3 runs 17 residues. V gave up 5 bases and J gave up 5 bases, with 22 bases separating them. Per the germline V gene, CDR1 is SGHTA and CDR2 is FQGNSA. TCRdb's table, derived via immunoSEQ multiplex PCR, lists solely in-frame clones and lacks some. This sample has 100,000 to 150,000 clones; over 85% occur once, and the top ten carry 5% to 5.5%. The sample here was peripheral blood, taken on day 0 of AZD1222 vaccination. This sequence joins TRBV7-2 and TRBJ2-1, with D possibly TRBD2 on 6 matching bases. The origin of this receptor is an adult in good health. CDR3 bases: TGTGCCAGCAGCCCTCGGGGTTGGAGCGGGCCTCACAATGAGCAGTTCTTC. Residues: CASSPRGWSGPHNEQFF.